Sequencing of this T cell receptor beta chain was carried out in a study of T cell responses to AZD1222 COVID-19 vaccine. Concerning this clone: Antigen specificity is unknown.

Study results and limitations: Rises in breadth and depth of Spike-specific TCRs came after two AZD1222 doses. Within unmutated variant regions lay the reported targets of nearly half of spike-specific TCRs. The sample set comprised mostly white British donors with more females, and clonal diversity was possibly underestimated.

Between the trimmed V and J ends, which lost 2 bases and 1 base, there was a span of 6 bases. CDR3 length: 14 amino acids. The germline V gene has CDR1 MNHEY and CDR2 SMNVEV (reference sequence). Clones were read by immunoSEQ multiplex PCR, and TCRdb kept only the in-frame ones, dropping some. The sample lists 120,000 or so clones, roughly 91% occurring once. This receptor was taken from an adult in good health. The specimen comprised peripheral blood, sampled on day 0 of MenACWY control vaccination. This sequence joins TRBV27 and TRBJ1-5, with D tentatively TRBD1 (5 bases). The CDR3 sequence: CASSLEGSNQPQHF. In nucleotides, the CDR3 is TGTGCCAGCAGTTTAGAGGGGAGCAATCAGCCCCAGCATTTT.